Detailed here is one TCR beta chain. TCRdb's table, derived via immunoSEQ multiplex PCR, lists solely in-frame clones and lacks some. Of around 620,000 clones listed, 85% to 90% are singletons. These data belong to a study of blood T cell repertoires in COVID-19. The CDR3 sequence is 18 residues long. Germline V lookup: CDR1 MGHRA, CDR2 YSYEKL. Trimming shortened V by 0 bases and J by 0 bases, and 15 bases separated the two germline ends. The material sequenced was peripheral blood. The source of this sequence is a woman younger than 30 with acute or convalescent COVID-19. The J gene is TRBJ1-5, the V gene TRBV4-1; D is ambiguous. The CDR3 loop reads CASSQEEGSSASNQPQHF. The DNA of the CDR3 is TGCGCCAGCAGCCAAGAAGAGGGTAGCTCGGCTAGCAATCAGCCCCAGCATTTT.